This T cell receptor (beta chain) was sequenced during a study of T cell responses to AZD1222 COVID-19 vaccine. V was clipped by 2 bases and J by 8 bases, with 9 bases between them. CDR3 length: 13 amino acids. Germline CDR1 MNHEY, CDR2 SVGAGI. Some clones are missing from TCRdb's copy, which holds only in-frame ones; the method was immunoSEQ multiplex PCR. The sample carries about 93,000 clones, approximately 92% recorded once. The receptor's source is an adult who received the AZD1222 COVID-19 vaccine. The rearrangement uses TRBV6-5 and TRBJ1-4, with TRBD1 as a possible D gene (6 bases). The sequenced sample was peripheral blood, obtained 28 days after the second AZD1222 dose. CDR3 loop: CASSYGGREKLFF. The CDR3 DNA reads as TGTGCCAGCAGTTACGGGGGGCGGGAAAAACTGTTTTTT.